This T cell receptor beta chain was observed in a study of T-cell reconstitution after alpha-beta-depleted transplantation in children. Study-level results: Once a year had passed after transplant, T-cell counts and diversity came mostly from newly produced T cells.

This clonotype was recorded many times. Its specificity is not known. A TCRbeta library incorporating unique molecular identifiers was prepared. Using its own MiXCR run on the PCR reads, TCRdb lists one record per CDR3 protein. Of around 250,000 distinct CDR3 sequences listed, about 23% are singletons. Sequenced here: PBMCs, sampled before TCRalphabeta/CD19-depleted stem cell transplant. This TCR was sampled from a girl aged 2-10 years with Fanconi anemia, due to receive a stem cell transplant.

CDR3 bases: TGTGCCAGCAGGGGACCGACGAAGATCACAGATACGCAGTATTTT. This sequence encodes CASRGPTKITDTQYF. This chain links TRBV25-1 with TRBJ2-3; D tentatively fits TRBD1 or TRBD2 (5 bases each). CDR1 MGHDK and CDR2 SYGVNS come from the germline V gene. The CDR3 consists of 15 residues. V lost 6 bases and J lost 2, with 15 bases in between. Full variable domain (outside the CDR3, taken from reference TRBV25-1 and TRBJ2-3): EADIYQTPRYLVIGTGKKITLECSQTMGHDKMYWYQQDPGMELHLIHYSYGVNSTEKGDLSSESTVSRIRTEHFPLTLESARPSHTSQYLCASRGPTKITDTQYFGPGTRLTVL.